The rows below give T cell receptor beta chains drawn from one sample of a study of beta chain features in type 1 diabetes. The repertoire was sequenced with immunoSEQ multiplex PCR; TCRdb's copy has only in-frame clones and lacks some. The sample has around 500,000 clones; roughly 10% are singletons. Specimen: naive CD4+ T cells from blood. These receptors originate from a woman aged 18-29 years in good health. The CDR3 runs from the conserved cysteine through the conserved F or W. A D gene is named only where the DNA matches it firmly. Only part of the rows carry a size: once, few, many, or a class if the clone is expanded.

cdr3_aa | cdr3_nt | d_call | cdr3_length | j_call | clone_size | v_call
CASSWGQEYNEQFF | TGCGCCAGCAGCTGGGGACAGGAGTACAATGAGCAGTTCTTC | TRBD1 | 14 | TRBJ2-1 | . | TRBV5-1
CASSQMGRSYGYTF | TGTGCCAGCAGCCAGATGGGACGGAGTTATGGCTACACCTTC | . | 14 | TRBJ1-2 | . | TRBV4-2
CAWSSREFKFF | TGTGCCTGGAGTTCACGGGAGTTCAAGTTCTTC | . | 11 | TRBJ2-1 | many | TRBV30
CASGGSNRGLTQYF | TGTGCCAGCGGAGGCAGTAACAGGGGGTTAACGCAGTATTTT | TRBD1 | 14 | TRBJ2-3 | few | TRBV13
CASIGQGAPLYGYTF | TGTGCCAGTATTGGGCAGGGGGCACCTCTCTATGGCTACACCTTC | TRBD1 | 15 | TRBJ1-2 | . | TRBV19
CASSYGDPRLNQPQHF | TGTGCCAGCAGCTACGGGGACCCACGATTAAATCAGCCCCAGCATTTT | . | 16 | TRBJ1-5 | few | TRBV2
CASSVSHRDYGYTF | TGTGCCAGCAGCGTATCCCACAGGGACTATGGCTACACCTTC | . | 14 | TRBJ1-2 | . | TRBV9
CASSQVTAPNTEAFF | TGTGCCAGCAGCCAAGTAACAGCCCCGAACACTGAAGCTTTCTTT | . | 15 | TRBJ1-1 | few | TRBV4-2
CASSRQGSYRDEQFF | TGTGCCAGCAGCCGACAGGGTTCCTATCGGGATGAGCAGTTCTTC | TRBD1 | 15 | TRBJ2-1 | few | TRBV6-5
CASSPSGSDTQYF | TGTGCCAGCAGCCCCTCAGGGAGTGATACGCAGTATTTT | . | 13 | TRBJ2-3 | few | TRBV25-1
CASSLDRRSTQYF | TGTGCCAGCAGCTTAGATAGAAGAAGTACGCAGTATTTT | . | 13 | TRBJ2-3 | . | TRBV7-9
CASSPVLAGTDTQYF | TGTGCCAGCAGCCCTGTTCTAGCGGGCACAGATACGCAGTATTTT | TRBD2 | 15 | TRBJ2-3 | . | TRBV2
CASSQVTVGQNTEAFF | TGTGCCAGCAGCCAAGTCACCGTCGGCCAGAACACTGAAGCTTTCTTT | . | 16 | TRBJ1-1 | . | TRBV4-2
CASSLGNTDTQYF | TGTGCCAGCAGCTTGGGCAACACAGATACGCAGTATTTT | . | 13 | TRBJ2-3 | . | TRBV5-8
CASSHSTASGANVLTF | TGTGCCAGCAGCCATTCGACGGCCTCTGGGGCCAACGTCCTGACTTTC | . | 16 | TRBJ2-6 | few | TRBV14
CASGPGQGWADTQYF | TGTGCCAGCGGCCCGGGACAGGGGTGGGCAGATACGCAGTATTTT | TRBD1 | 15 | TRBJ2-3 | few | TRBV28
CASSLNSLDTQYF | TGTGCCAGCAGCTTAAACTCGTTGGATACGCAGTATTTT | . | 13 | TRBJ2-3 | . | TRBV7-3
CASSPREGRYNEQFF | TGTGCCAGTAGTCCGCGGGAGGGCCGGTACAATGAGCAGTTCTTC | TRBD2 | 15 | TRBJ2-1 | few | TRBV19
CASSLAAGGPQETQYF | TGCGCCAGCAGCTTGGCCGCGGGAGGGCCGCAAGAGACCCAGTACTTC | TRBD2 | 16 | TRBJ2-5 | . | TRBV5-1
CASSGQRTDTQYF | TGTGCCAGCTCGGGACAACGCACAGATACGCAGTATTTT | . | 13 | TRBJ2-3 | . | TRBV2
CASSLVRRGLAGVVTGELFF | TGTGCCAGCAGCTTAGTGCGGCGGGGACTAGCGGGAGTTGTCACCGGGGAGCTGTTTTTT | TRBD2 | 20 | TRBJ2-2 | . | TRBV13
CASSQDWGTGWPYEQYF | TGCGCCAGCAGCCAAGATTGGGGGACAGGTTGGCCCTACGAGCAGTACTTC | TRBD1 | 17 | TRBJ2-7 | . | TRBV4-3
CATSRDFDGNEQFF | TGTGCCACCAGCAGAGATTTCGATGGAAATGAGCAGTTCTTC | . | 14 | TRBJ2-1 | . | TRBV15
CSVGQVFITANEQFF | TGCAGCGTTGGCCAGGTTTTTATCACGGCAAATGAGCAGTTCTTC | . | 15 | TRBJ2-1 | few | TRBV29-1
CASSSGGASDTQYF | TGTGCCAGCAGCTCTGGCGGGGCCTCAGATACGCAGTATTTT | . | 14 | TRBJ2-3 | . | TRBV7-6
CASSQDRKYEQYF | TGTGCCAGCAGCCAGGACAGGAAATACGAGCAGTACTTC | TRBD1 | 13 | TRBJ2-7 | few | TRBV7-6
CASSEQGRTRQPQHF | TGTGCCAGCAGTGAACAGGGCAGGACCAGGCAGCCCCAGCATTTT | . | 15 | TRBJ1-5 | few | TRBV2
CASSSFTGVTEAFF | TGTGCCAGCAGTTCGTTCACAGGGGTTACTGAAGCTTTCTTT | TRBD1 | 14 | TRBJ1-1 | . | TRBV6-6
CASSRGVYNEQFF | TGTGCCAGCAGCCGAGGGGTATACAATGAGCAGTTCTTC | . | 13 | TRBJ2-1 | . | TRBV5-6